This T cell receptor beta chain derives from a study of blood T cell repertoires in COVID-19. Libraries were prepared by immunoSEQ multiplex PCR; TCRdb keeps only in-frame clonotypes and omits some of them. The sample has a few hundred thousand clones, just under 90% seen once; the top ten hold about 1.3%. Recovered status applied to Cohort 3 donors who had two consecutive negative PCRs. It also applied to those with clearance or with symptom resolution. Germline CDR1 reads SNHLY; CDR2 reads FYNNEI. Trimming removed 6 bases at V and 3 bases at J, with 6 bases between. This CDR3 spans 11 amino acids. Sequencing used PBMCs or T cells enriched from blood (not recorded which). The chain combines TRBV2 with TRBJ2-7; no definite D call. The sequence derives from a man aged 25 to 40 who had recovered from COVID-19. DNA of the CDR3: TGTGCCAGCAGCCTAATCTACGAGCAGTACTTC. Translating gives CASSLIYEQYF.